What follows are 3 T cell receptor beta chains derived from one specimen sequenced in a study of T cells in Graves' hyperthyroidism and ophthalmopathy. Amplification of TCR beta CDR3 regions was performed using RNA transcripts as template. RT-PCR in the first round (using the HTBI primer set) targeted the TCR CDR3. In TCRdb, the multiplex PCR reads were re-called with MiXCR into one record per CDR3 protein. The sample has about 700,000 distinct CDR3 sequences; around 15% are singletons. What was sequenced was blood. These receptor sequences come from a woman aged 18-30 years with Graves' hyperthyroidism.

In its sample, this clonotype was seen many times. V and J are TRBV6-6 and TRBJ1-2, with TRBD1 as a possible D gene (6 bases). The germline V gene encodes CDR1 MNHNY and CDR2 SVGAGI (reference sequence). The CDR3 runs 15 residues. Trimming pared 1 base from V and 4 bases from J, leaving 13 bases between. The CDR3 sequence: CASSYLGGGSYGYTF. Written as DNA, the CDR3 is TGTGCCAGCAGTTACTTGGGAGGGGGATCCTATGGCTACACCTTC.

The V and J genes are TRBV2 and TRBJ2-7; 12 bases align to TRBD2. The length of the CDR3 is 16 residues. The V gene's germline CDR1 is SNHLY and CDR2 FYNNEI. V lost 6 bases to trimming and J lost 0 bases; unmatched junction nucleotides: 6. CDR3: CASSETSGRSSYEQYF. The CDR3, as DNA: TGTGCCAGCAGCGAAACTAGCGGGAGGAGCTCCTACGAGCAGTACTTC.

The chain couples TRBV5-1 to TRBJ1-2, with D possibly TRBD1 on 5 matching bases. CDR1 and CDR2 (germline): SGHRS, YFSETQ. The CDR3 runs to 14 residues. Between the trimmed V and J ends, which lost 0 bases and 5 bases, there was a span of 11 bases. The CDR3 DNA reads TGCGCCAGCAGCTTGGAAGGGGCCTTATATGGCTACACCTTC. Translating it yields CASSLEGALYGYTF.